This T cell receptor (beta chain) was sequenced for a study of vaccination effects on CD4 cells after COVID-19. General observations from the study: Late in the post-vaccination period, infection-induced and vaccine-induced clones underwent marked clonal contraction.

CDR3 length: 18 amino acids. The germline V gene has CDR1 MGHRA and CDR2 YSYEKL. Trimming left V 0 bases short and J 0 bases short, with 15 bases between. Points on this clone: Antigen specificity is unknown.

The table came from immunoSEQ multiplex PCR; TCRdb's copy has only in-frame clones and leaves some out. Counted here are tens of thousands of clones, 80% to 85% occurring once; the ten biggest clones make up around 1.3%. Within the ViraFEST assay, antigen-specific CD4+ T cells underwent expansion with viral peptide pools prior to sequencing. Isolating CD4+ T cells followed roughly ten days of culture. As their vaccination, participants received two doses of either BNT162b2 or mRNA-1273. This chain uses TRBV4-1 with TRBJ1-3; D is perhaps TRBD1 (6 bases). This TCR came from a human donor who received a COVID-19 vaccine. The material was CD4+ T cells from PBMCs cultured with HCoV-229E spike peptides, obtained after COVID-19 vaccination. CDR3: CASSQDSFWTVSGNTIYF. CDR3 in DNA: TGCGCCAGCAGCCAAGATTCATTTTGGACAGTCTCTGGAAACACCATATATTTT.